Sequencing of this T cell receptor (beta chain) was carried out in a study of shared clonotypes between healthy human individuals. Broader study findings: Clonotype sharing among donors likely depends on sequencing depth.

On this clone: Antigen unknown. At one end the junction does not follow the germline gene, possibly because of a read error.

Germline-derived CDR1 and CDR2 are SGHTA and FQGNSA. There are 11 residues in the CDR3. Replicate PCRs from sorted subsets contained approximately 220 ng DNA, which is roughly 30,000 T cell genomes. TCRdb's table, derived via immunoSEQ multiplex PCR, lists solely in-frame clones and lacks some. The table lists 950,000 to 1,300,000 clones, under 80% of them singletons. This receptor was obtained from a man aged 18 to 35 in good health. This sequence joins TRBV7-2 and TRBJ2-5, with 7 nucleotides matching TRBD2. Sample: memory CD4+ T cells sorted from blood. As to subset: CD45RA-negative fraction. CDR3 nucleotides: TGTGCCAGCAGCCCCGGGACTACCCGGTACTTC. It specifies CASSPGTTRYF.